Listed below are T cell receptor beta chains from one sample, sequenced in a study of blood T cell repertoires in COVID-19. Assay used: immunoSEQ multiplex PCR; TCRdb lists only in-frame clones, some missing. The sample holds 250,000 to 300,000 clones; roughly 85% are singletons and the top ten take around 10%. Material: peripheral blood. The origin of the receptors is a woman aged 70 to 79 with acute or convalescent COVID-19. Each CDR3 is given with its conserved first and last residue. Fields, in order: J gene, D gene, V gene, clone size, CDR3 protein, CDR3 DNA. D genes are given only for firm matches. Size is stated for part of the rows, as once, few or many counts, or as a class when the clone is expanded.

>TRBJ2-3|TRBD1|TRBV24-1|-
CATSDRGRTDTQYF
TGTGCCACCTCCGACAGGGGGCGGACAGATACGCAGTATTTT
>TRBJ1-6|-|TRBV27|few
CASSSTGAAGPLHF
TGTGCCAGCAGCAGCACAGGAGCCGCCGGACCCCTCCACTTT
>TRBJ2-1|-|TRBV6-6|-
CASSYLGTYNEQFF
TGTGCCAGCAGTTATCTAGGCACTTACAATGAGCAGTTCTTC
>TRBJ1-4|-|TRBV10-2|-
CASRDGGFGEKLFF
TGCGCCAGCAGAGACGGGGGGTTCGGTGAAAAACTGTTTTTT
>TRBJ1-2|TRBD1|TRBV5-4|-
CASSLATGPGRLVRYTF
TGTGCCAGCAGCTTGGCGACAGGGCCCGGCCGACTAGTGAGGTACACCTTC
>TRBJ2-1|TRBD2|TRBV5-4|-
CASSPGTSGYNEQFF
TGTGCCAGCAGCCCCGGGACTAGCGGCTACAATGAGCAGTTCTTC
>TRBJ1-5|TRBD1|TRBV19|-
CASSGDRGGRNQPQHF
TGTGCCAGTAGTGGGGACAGGGGAGGGAGGAATCAGCCCCAGCATTTT
>TRBJ2-1|-|TRBV18|-
CASSPTVARTLNEQFF
TGTGCCAGCTCACCAACGGTCGCAAGGACTCTCAATGAGCAGTTCTTC
>TRBJ1-6|-|TRBV6-5|-
CASSLRRGDNSPLHF
TGTGCCAGCAGTCTTCGCCGGGGGGATAATTCACCCCTCCACTTT
>TRBJ1-1|-|TRBV3-1/TRBV3-2|-
CASSQDGLTNTEAFF
TGTGCCAGCAGCCAAGACGGACTGACGAACACTGAAGCTTTCTTT
>TRBJ2-7|-|TRBV6-5|-
CASSRGYEQYF
TGTGCCAGCTCTCGGGGCTACGAGCAGTACTTC
>TRBJ1-2|TRBD1|TRBV29-1|once
CSVTGGLVGYGYTF
TGCAGCGTAACAGGGGGCCTAGTCGGCTATGGCTACACCTTC
>TRBJ1-2|TRBD1|TRBV9|-
CASSISGQAADGYTF
TGTGCCAGCAGCATCTCGGGACAGGCGGCGGATGGCTACACCTTC
>TRBJ1-5|-|TRBV12-3/TRBV12-4|-
CASKGGSNQPQHF
TGTGCCAGCAAAGGAGGGAGCAATCAGCCCCAGCATTTT
>TRBJ1-5|-|TRBV30|-
CAWSVGGDQPQHF
TGTGCCTGGAGTGTTGGAGGGGACCAGCCCCAGCATTTT
>TRBJ2-5|-|TRBV5-6|-
CASSLLRETQYF
TGTGCCAGCAGCTTGTTGAGGGAGACCCAGTACTTC
>TRBJ1-5|TRBD1|TRBV15|-
CATSRIRTGGDQPQHF
TGTGCCACCAGCAGGATCCGGACAGGGGGAGATCAGCCCCAGCATTTT
>TRBJ1-4|-|TRBV5-6|-
CASSLWQGNEKLFF
TGTGCCAGCAGCTTGTGGCAGGGAAATGAAAAACTGTTTTTT
>TRBJ2-5|TRBD2|TRBV5-1|-
CASSLAPGGRETQYF
TGCGCCAGCAGCTTGGCCCCGGGGGGGAGAGAGACCCAGTACTTC
>TRBJ2-5|-|TRBV18|-
CASSSGVAETQYF
TGTGCCAGCTCATCCGGTGTCGCAGAGACCCAGTACTTC
>TRBJ2-5|TRBD2|TRBV29-1|-
CSVVVGGEETQYF
TGCAGCGTTGTTGTGGGAGGGGAAGAGACCCAGTACTTC
>TRBJ2-7|TRBD1|TRBV14|-
CASSQETRTGDHEQYF
TGTGCCAGCAGCCAAGAAACCCGGACAGGGGATCACGAGCAGTACTTC
>TRBJ1-4|TRBD1|TRBV2|-
CASSDRTGHEKLFF
TGTGCCAGCAGTGACCGGACAGGGCATGAAAAACTGTTTTTT
>TRBJ2-7|TRBD1|TRBV9|-
CASSEGGVSYEQYF
TGTGCCAGCAGCGAAGGGGGCGTCTCCTACGAGCAGTACTTC
>TRBJ2-3|TRBD2|TRBV11-3|-
CASSLGAASGGTDTQYF
TGTGCCAGCAGCTTAGGAGCGGCTAGCGGGGGCACAGATACGCAGTATTTT
>TRBJ1-5|TRBD1|TRBV6-1|few
CASSELEGAVFNSNQPQHF
TGTGCCAGCAGTGAACTCGAGGGGGCTGTCTTTAATAGCAATCAGCCCCAGCATTTT